What follows are 10 T cell receptor beta chains derived from one specimen sequenced in a study of cytomegalovirus exposure and HLA in healthy donors. A multiplex PCR was run with 60 Vbeta primers and 13 Jbeta primers. Profiling relied on immunoSEQ multiplex PCR, and the TCRdb table lists in-frame clones only, not all of them. The table lists hundreds of thousands of clones, approximately 80% of them singletons. Sequencing was performed on PBMCs. The receptors stem from a girl between 5 and 17 years old in good health and CMV-seronegative.

The chain combines TRBV30 with TRBJ2-7; TRBD1 might be the D (5 bases). V lost 3 bases and J lost 0, with 9 bases in between. The CDR3 covers 13 residues. CDR1 is GTSNPN, CDR2 SVGIG, per germline (reference sequence). The DNA for the CDR3 is TGTGCCTGGAGAAAGGGGCGCTCCTACGAGCAGTACTTC. Translating gives CAWRKGRSYEQYF.

The V gene is TRBV27, the J gene TRBJ1-1; a weak D match, TRBD1 (6 bases). This CDR3 comprises 17 residues. Looked up from germline, CDR1 is MNHEY and CDR2 is SMNVEV (reference sequence). The ends were cut back, 5 bases at V and 3 bases at J, with 22 bases in the middle. The CDR3 DNA is TGTGCCAGCAGTGAACGGACAGACCTGTTTATGGACACTGAAGCTTTCTTT. The encoded protein is CASSERTDLFMDTEAFF.

V usage is TRBV5-1 and J usage is TRBJ2-3, with D tentatively TRBD1 (6 bases). Trimming cost V 6 bases and J 0 bases, with 17 bases left between them. The germline gives CDR1 SGHRS, CDR2 YFSETQ. This CDR3 spans 16 amino acids. The CDR3 DNA follows: TGCGCCAGCACCTACGGACAGCTGAAAAGCACAGATACGCAGTATTTT. This encodes CASTYGQLKSTDTQYF.

The genes are TRBV6-6 and TRBJ1-4, with D possibly matching TRBD1 (5 bases). Germline V gene lookup returns CDR1 MNHNY and CDR2 SVGAGI (reference sequence). V was clipped by 0 bases and J by 9 bases, with 11 bases between them. CDR3 size: 14 residues. CDR3 sequence: CASSYSAGNKKLFF. The DNA for the CDR3 is TGTGCCAGCAGTTACTCCGCAGGGAACAAAAAACTGTTTTTT.

V is TRBV15 and J is TRBJ2-5; 9 positions match TRBD1. The J segment lost 4 bases and the V segment lost 0 bases, leaving 3 bases of the junction unmatched. Germline V gene sequence: CDR1 LNHNV, CDR2 YYDKDF (reference sequence). This CDR3 has 15 residues. CDR3 sequence (DNA): TGTGCCACCAGCAGAGATTGGGGACAGGGAGAGACCCAGTACTTC. Residues: CATSRDWGQGETQYF.

The chain links TRBV2 to TRBJ2-3; D call uncertain. The CDR3 covers 13 residues. Germline CDR1 SNHLY, CDR2 FYNNEI. Deletions cut 8 bases from V and 0 bases from J, with 9 bases between. CDR3: CASSSVSTDTQYF. The CDR3 bases are TGTGCCAGCTCCTCGGTTAGCACAGATACGCAGTATTTT.

The chain links TRBV7-2 to TRBJ2-7; 7 positions agree with TRBD2. The V segment lost 1 base and the J segment 3 bases; nucleotides outside the gene matches: 9. The V gene's germline CDR1 is SGHTA and CDR2 FQGNSA. The CDR3 is 16 amino acids. CDR3 loop: CASSLVWSAGFYEQYF. The DNA for the CDR3 is TGTGCCAGCAGCTTAGTGTGGTCAGCGGGGTTCTACGAGCAGTACTTC.

The chain employs TRBV7-9 and TRBJ1-2, with 7 nucleotides matching TRBD1. The junction had 6 bases not matched to a gene; V was cut back by 5 bases and J by 0 bases. The CDR3 covers 15 residues. Per the germline V gene, CDR1 is SEHNR and CDR2 is FQNEAQ (reference sequence). DNA for the CDR3: TGTGCCAGCAGCCACAAGGGACAGACTAACTATGGCTACACCTTC. Translation gives CASSHKGQTNYGYTF.

This sequence joins TRBV23-1 and TRBJ2-2; D possibly corresponds to TRBD1 (5 bases). TRBV23-1 is designated an ORF whose function remains uncertain. This CDR3 is built from 16 residues. V dropped 4 bases and J dropped 10 bases, with 22 bases sitting between them. This chain's CDR3 is CASSLFLLRQGKELFF. The CDR3 region has the DNA TGCGCCAGCAGTCTTTTTTTATTGAGGCAGGGTAAGGAGCTGTTTTTT.

The chain recombines TRBV30 with TRBJ1-1; D ambiguous. The CDR3 spans 17 residues. The germline V and J ends were trimmed by 1 base and 4 bases, with 22 bases remaining between them. In germline, CDR1 is GTSNPN, CDR2 SVGIG (reference sequence). The CDR3 nucleotides read TGTGCCTGGAGTGGAGTAAAGCCGGGAATTTGGAGCACTGAAGCTTTCTTT. It specifies CAWSGVKPGIWSTEAFF. The full variable domain, in which reference TRBV30 and TRBJ1-1 provide the parts outside the CDR3, is SQTIHQWPATLVQPVGSPLSLECTVEGTSNPNLYWYRQAAGRGLQLLFYSVGIGQISSEVPQNLSASRPQDRQFILSSKKLLLSDSGFYLCAWSGVKPGIWSTEAFFGQGTRLTVV.